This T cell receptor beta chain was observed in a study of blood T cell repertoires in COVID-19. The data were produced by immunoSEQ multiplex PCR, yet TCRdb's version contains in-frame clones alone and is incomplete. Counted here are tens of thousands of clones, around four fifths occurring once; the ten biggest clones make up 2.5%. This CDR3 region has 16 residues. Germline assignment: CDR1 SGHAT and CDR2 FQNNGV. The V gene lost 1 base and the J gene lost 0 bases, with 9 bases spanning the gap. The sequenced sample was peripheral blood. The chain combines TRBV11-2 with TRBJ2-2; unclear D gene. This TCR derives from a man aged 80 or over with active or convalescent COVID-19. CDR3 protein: CASSLGARPNTGELFF. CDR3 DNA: TGTGCCAGCAGCTTAGGAGCTAGACCGAACACCGGGGAGCTGTTTTTT.